This TCR beta chain was sequenced in a study of T cells in Graves' hyperthyroidism and ophthalmopathy. General study points: Most thyroid clonotypes expanded above 0.001 appeared in blood too. Ophthalmopathy was separated from stable hyperthyroidism by a 13 V-J model.

This clonotype has ten or more counts. The antigen is not known. The study included ophthalmopathy patients with Clinical Activity Score at least 3, NOSPECS grade at least 4 and duration under 3 months. The authors took PBMCs from 9.5 to 10 ml fresh peripheral blood. Using RNA transcripts as the source, TCR beta CDR3 regions were amplified. The TCR CDR3 was amplified in a first-round RT-PCR using the HTBI primer set. In TCRdb, the multiplex PCR reads were re-called with MiXCR into one record per CDR3 protein. The top ten hold more than 25% of the sample, which has 240,000 or so distinct CDR3 sequences, around 15% seen once. This sequence originates from a woman aged 18-30 years with Graves' ophthalmopathy. The specimen sequenced was blood.

The CDR3: CSASSPSEQFF. The CDR3 coding sequence is TGCAGTGCTTCTTCCCCAAGTGAGCAGTTCTTC. This chain uses TRBV20-1 with TRBJ2-1; no clear D gene. In germline, CDR1 is DFQATT, CDR2 SNEGSKA (reference sequence). The CDR3 consists of 11 residues. V dropped 5 bases and J dropped 9 bases, with 11 bases sitting between them.